The sequence of this T cell receptor beta chain was determined in a study of PD-L1 blockade in urothelial cancer. Turning to the study itself: About 85% of the 29 patients were men whose urothelial cancer was bladder-origin. Blood samples contained a median 141,255 T cells.

This clone was seen only once. Sample time point: peripheral blood 6 weeks after treatment start. Produced via immunoSEQ multiplex PCR; TCRdb's table is partial and in-frame only. The table shows approximately 36,000 clones, with more than 80% occurring only once. This CDR3 is built from 14 residues. Germline V CDR1 and CDR2: SNHLY, FYNNEI. V was pared by 7 bases and J by 6 bases, with 6 bases of the junction left unmatched. The gene calls are TRBV2 and TRBJ2-3, with 11 positions matching TRBD2. The source material was PBMCs, sampled around atezolizumab (anti-PD-L1) treatment. The sequence was collected from a man aged 40-49 years with urothelial cancer. This chain's CDR3 is CASIAGGPWDTQYF. CDR3 sequence (DNA): TGTGCCAGCATAGCGGGAGGGCCATGGGATACGCAGTATTTT.